These 10 T cell receptor beta chains came from one sample sequenced in a study of T cells after yellow fever vaccination. TCRdb processed the 5' RACE reads anew with MiXCR; each CDR3 protein has one entry. The table has 200,000 to 250,000 distinct CDR3 sequences, more than 3% seen once. The sample here was CD4+ T cells sorted from PBMCs, taken 10 days after the yellow fever booster vaccination. The source of these receptors is a man younger than 30 who received the YFV17D yellow fever vaccine.

The table lists this clonotype with many counts. The chain uses TRBV5-1 and TRBJ1-6; tentative D call: TRBD1 (6 bases). The germline V gene has CDR1 SGHRS and CDR2 YFSETQ. The CDR3 runs 16 residues. Trimming took 0 bases from V and 3 from J, leaving 10 bases between them. DNA for the CDR3: TGCGCCAGCAGCTTGGGAGAGACAGGCTATAATTCACCCCTCCACTTT. Translating it yields CASSLGETGYNSPLHF.

This chain uses TRBV5-1 with TRBJ2-2; D gene ambiguous. Germline V gene sequence: CDR1 SGHRS, CDR2 YFSETQ. The CDR3 contains 13 residues. Trimming cost V 3 bases and J 3 bases, with 6 bases left between them. CDR3: CASSSDYTGELFF. The CDR3 DNA follows: TGCGCCAGCAGCTCTGATTACACCGGGGAGCTGTTTTTT. Based on the CDR3 plus reference TRBV5-1 and TRBJ2-2, the full variable domain is KAGVTQTPRYLIKTRGQQVTLSCSPISGHRSVSWYQQTPGQGLQFLFEYFSETQRNKGNFPGRFSGRQFSNSRSEMNVSTLELGDSALYLCASSSDYTGELFFGEGSRLTVL.

This clonotype was recorded many times. The gene calls are TRBV10-3 and TRBJ2-5, with 8 positions matching TRBD2. V shed 0 bases and J 5 bases; nucleotides not matched to a gene: 8. The CDR3 runs 16 residues. Germline loops: CDR1 ENHRY, CDR2 SYGVKD. Here the CDR3 reads CAISESGAGVRETQYF. The CDR3 DNA is TGTGCCATCAGTGAGTCGGGAGCGGGGGTCAGGGAGACCCAGTACTTC.

This clonotype was seen more than once but under ten times. The chain has TRBV5-4 and TRBJ2-7, with 7 positions matching TRBD1. The germline gives CDR1 SGHNT, CDR2 YYREEE (reference sequence). Germline trimming cut 4 bases from V and 1 base from J; bases unmatched to any gene: 5. This CDR3 comprises 14 residues. The chain's CDR3 is CASSRDSSSYEQYF. The DNA for the CDR3 is TGTGCCAGCAGCCGGGACAGTTCTTCCTACGAGCAGTACTTC.

In its sample, this clonotype was seen many times. The chain uses TRBV7-9 and TRBJ1-3; TRBD1 agrees at 7 bases. Trimming took 4 bases from V and 0 from J; bases not matched to a gene: 9. The CDR3 is 17 amino acids. Germline V gene sequence: CDR1 SEHNR, CDR2 FQNEAQ (reference sequence). The CDR3: CASSWRNDRDSGNTIYF. CDR3 sequence (DNA): TGTGCCAGCAGCTGGAGAAACGACAGGGACTCTGGAAACACCATATATTTT.

This clonotype has just a few counts. The rearrangement uses TRBV12-3 or TRBV12-4 and TRBJ2-1; D may be TRBD2 (5 bases). The CDR3 length is 11 residues. Trimming took 2 bases from V and 11 from J, leaving 7 bases between them. The CDR3 region has the DNA TGTGCCAGCAGTTTACGGAGGAAGCAGTTCTTC. This gives the protein CASSLRRKQFF.

This clonotype has at least ten counts. The CDR3 spells CASSGGMYQETQYF. For the CDR3, the DNA is TGTGCCAGCTCTGGCGGGATGTACCAAGAGACCCAGTACTTC. The chain has TRBV9 and TRBJ2-5; maybe TRBD2 (6 bases). CDR1 is SGDLS, CDR2 YYNGEE, per germline. Trimming took off 7 bases at V and 0 bases at J, with 13 bases between the two ends. The CDR3 is 14 residues long.

This sequence joins TRBV20-1 and TRBJ2-5; D is tentatively TRBD1 or TRBD2 (6 bases each). V shed 5 bases and J shed 4 bases, with 20 bases lying between them. Germline V gene lookup returns CDR1 DFQATT and CDR2 SNEGSKA (reference sequence). CDR3 length: 15 residues. The CDR3 sequence: CSAPVPGAGAETQYF. In nucleotides, the CDR3 is TGCAGTGCTCCGGTGCCGGGGGCCGGGGCAGAGACCCAGTACTTC.

This clonotype was seen at least ten times. The genes are TRBV7-3 and TRBJ2-7; D is perhaps TRBD2 (6 bases). Trimming took off 4 bases at V and 2 bases at J, with 27 bases between the two ends. The CDR3 totals 19 residues. The germline V gene has CDR1 SGHTA and CDR2 FQGTGA. The CDR3 sequence: CASSSQTRLASEVTYEQYV. The CDR3 DNA reads TGTGCCAGCAGCTCACAAACCCGCCTGGCTAGCGAAGTCACCTACGAGCAGTACGTC.

In its sample, this clonotype was seen many times. The chain is built from TRBV28 and TRBJ2-5; weak D call: TRBD2 (5 bases). Trimming removed 2 bases at V and 2 bases at J, with 6 bases between. Germline-derived CDR1 and CDR2 are MDHEN and SYDVKM. CDR3 length: 13 amino acids. The CDR3 nucleotides read TGTGCCAGCAGTTTACCGGGGCAAGAGACCCAGTACTTC. It yields the protein CASSLPGQETQYF. The entire variable domain, with the rest obtained from reference TRBV28 and TRBJ2-5, is as follows: DVKVTQSSRYLVKRTGEKVFLECVQDMDHENMFWYRQDPGLGLRLIYFSYDVKMKEKGDIPEGYSVSREKKERFSLILESASTNQTSMYLCASSLPGQETQYFGPGTRLLVL.